One sample yielded the 7 T cell receptor beta chains listed below, sequenced in a study of T cell responses to AZD1222 COVID-19 vaccine. Assay: immunoSEQ multiplex PCR; the TCRdb copy retains only in-frame clones and omits some. The table includes 160,000 or so clones, approximately 90% detected once. Specimen: peripheral blood, collected 28 days after the second dose of the MenACWY control vaccine. The receptors originated from an adult who received the MenACWY meningococcal vaccine as a control.

This sequence joins TRBV6-2 or TRBV6-3 and TRBJ1-4; 7 bases map to TRBD1. With V trimmed by 5 bases and J by 5 bases, 5 bases remained unmatched. The CDR3 contains 14 residues. From germline, CDR1 is MNHEY and CDR2 SVGEGT. CDR3 loop: CASSTGQLNEKLFF. CDR3 nucleotides: TGTGCCAGCAGTACGGGACAGCTGAATGAAAAACTGTTTTTT.

The CDR3 loop is CASSFQFGPETQYF. The CDR3, as DNA: TGTGCCAGCAGCTTCCAGTTCGGGCCAGAGACCCAGTACTTC. This sequence joins TRBV7-9 and TRBJ2-5; D is undetermined. Germline loops: CDR1 SEHNR, CDR2 FQNEAQ (reference sequence). V lost 3 bases and J lost 4, with 12 bases in between. CDR3 length: 14 residues.

The genes are TRBV19 and TRBJ2-1, with 7 bases matching TRBD2. V lost 9 bases, J lost 2 bases, and 16 bases stayed unmatched. CDR3 size: 17 residues. Germline lookup yields CDR1 LNHDA and CDR2 SQIVND (reference sequence). The CDR3 nucleotides read TGTGCCAGCGGGACCCATCCCCGCGGGAGCACCTACAATGAGCAGTTCTTC. Amino acid sequence: CASGTHPRGSTYNEQFF. Filled out from reference TRBV19 and TRBJ2-1, the complete variable domain reads DGGITQSPKYLFRKEGQNVTLSCEQNLNHDAMYWYRQDPGQGLRLIYYSQIVNDFQKGDIAEGYSVSREKKESFPLTVTSAQKNPTAFYLCASGTHPRGSTYNEQFFGPGTRLTVL.

The V gene is TRBV4-3, the J gene TRBJ1-1, with D uncertain. Trimming stripped 2 bases from V and 6 bases from J, with 13 bases between. This CDR3 has 14 amino acids. Germline V gives CDR1 LGHNA, CDR2 YSLEER. Here the CDR3 reads CASSQRKLAAEAFF. The CDR3 DNA reads TGCGCCAGCAGCCAACGGAAACTGGCTGCTGAAGCTTTCTTT.

V and J are TRBV7-9 and TRBJ2-3; a possible D gene is TRBD2 (5 bases). CDR3 length: 13 residues. V lost 10 bases and J lost 0, with 11 bases in between. CDR1 SEHNR and CDR2 FQNEAQ come from the germline V gene (reference sequence). CDR3 in DNA: TGTGCCACCCCACGGGGTAGCACAGATACGCAGTATTTT. Amino acids: CATPRGSTDTQYF.

The chain uses TRBV7-3 and TRBJ1-3, with D maybe TRBD1 (5 bases). This CDR3 is built from 14 residues. The germline gives CDR1 SGHTA, CDR2 FQGTGA. Trimming cost V 4 bases and J 4 bases, with 11 bases left between them. The CDR3 spells CASSSPGTGNTIYF. DNA for the CDR3: TGTGCCAGCAGCTCGCCGGGGACCGGAAACACCATATATTTT.

V is TRBV28 and J is TRBJ1-4; TRBD1 matches at 9 bases. After removal of 4 bases from V and 7 bases from J, the junction contained 7 bases not matched to a gene. The CDR3 covers 15 residues. Germline loops: CDR1 MDHEN, CDR2 SYDVKM. This chain's CDR3 is CASSSGTGKGEKLFF. The CDR3 nucleotides are TGTGCCAGCAGTTCTGGGACAGGGAAAGGTGAAAAACTGTTTTTT.